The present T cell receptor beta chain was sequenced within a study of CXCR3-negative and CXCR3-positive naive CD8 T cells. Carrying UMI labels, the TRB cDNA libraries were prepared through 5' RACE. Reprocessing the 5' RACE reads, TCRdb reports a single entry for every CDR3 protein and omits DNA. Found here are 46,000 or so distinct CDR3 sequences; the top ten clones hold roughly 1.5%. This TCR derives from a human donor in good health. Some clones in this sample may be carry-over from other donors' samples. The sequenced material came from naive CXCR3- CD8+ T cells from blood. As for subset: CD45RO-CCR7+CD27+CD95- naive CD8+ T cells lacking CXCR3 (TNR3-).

CDR3 protein: CASSLKGQGSRETQCF. The chain combines TRBV5-1 with TRBJ2-5; lacking DNA, the TRBD1 call made by TCRdb goes unchecked. Germline values: CDR1 SGHRS, CDR2 YFSETQ. The length of the CDR3 is 16 residues.